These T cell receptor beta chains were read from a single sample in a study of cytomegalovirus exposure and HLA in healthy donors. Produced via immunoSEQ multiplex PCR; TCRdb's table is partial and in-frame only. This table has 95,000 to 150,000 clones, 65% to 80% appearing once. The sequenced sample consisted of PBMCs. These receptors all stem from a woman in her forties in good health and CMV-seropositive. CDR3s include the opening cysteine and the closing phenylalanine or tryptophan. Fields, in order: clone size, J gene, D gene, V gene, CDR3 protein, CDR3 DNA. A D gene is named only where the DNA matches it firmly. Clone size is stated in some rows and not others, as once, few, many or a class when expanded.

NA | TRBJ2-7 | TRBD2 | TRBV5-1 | CASSPEGTSGRSSSYEQYF | TGCGCCAGCAGCCCGGAGGGGACTAGCGGGAGGTCGAGCTCCTACGAGCAGTACTTC
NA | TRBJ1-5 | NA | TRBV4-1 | CASSSQTGGNQPQHF | TGCGCCAGCAGCTCCCAGACTGGGGGGAATCAGCCCCAGCATTTT
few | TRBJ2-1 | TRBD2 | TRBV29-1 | CSVGTSGFYNEQFF | TGCAGCGTTGGGACTAGCGGGTTTTACAATGAGCAGTTCTTC
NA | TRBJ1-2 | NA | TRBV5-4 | CASSLSITNYGYTF | TGTGCCAGCAGCTTGAGCATAACGAACTATGGCTACACCTTC
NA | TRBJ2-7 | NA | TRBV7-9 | CASSPTGGSPGQYF | TGTGCCAGCAGCCCAACAGGAGGGTCCCCCGGGCAGTACTTC
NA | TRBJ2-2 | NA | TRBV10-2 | CASCTTGLGTGELFF | TGCGCCAGCTGTACAACAGGGCTAGGCACCGGGGAGCTGTTTTTT
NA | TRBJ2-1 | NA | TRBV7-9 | CASTHSSYNEQFF | TGTGCCAGCACCCATAGCTCCTACAATGAGCAGTTCTTC
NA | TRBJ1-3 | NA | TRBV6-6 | CASTRSYRDRNTIYF | TGTGCCAGCACCCGGTCCTACAGGGATCGAAACACCATATATTTT
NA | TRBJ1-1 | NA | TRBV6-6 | CASSLQNTEAFF | TGTGCCAGCAGCTTACAGAACACTGAAGCTTTCTTT
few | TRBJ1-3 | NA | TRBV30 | CAWTLSGNTIYF | TGTGCCTGGACCCTCTCTGGAAACACCATATATTTT
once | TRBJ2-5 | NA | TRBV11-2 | CASSFTDRAGKETQYF | TGTGCCAGCAGCTTCACAGACAGGGCGGGAAAAGAGACCCAGTACTTC
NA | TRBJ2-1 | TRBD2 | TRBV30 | CAWTSGRALSYNEQFF | TGTGCCTGGACTAGCGGGAGGGCTCTCTCCTACAATGAGCAGTTCTTC
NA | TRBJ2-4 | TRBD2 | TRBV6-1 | CASSEGTSGRAKNIQYF | TGTGCCAGCAGTGAAGGGACTAGCGGGAGGGCCAAAAACATTCAGTACTTC
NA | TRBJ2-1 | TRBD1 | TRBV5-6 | CASSFTGGNEQFF | TGTGCCAGCAGCTTCACAGGGGGCAATGAGCAGTTCTTC
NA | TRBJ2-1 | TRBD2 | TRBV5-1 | CASTSVLGLATNEQFF | TGCGCCAGCACTTCTGTTTTGGGACTAGCGACGAATGAGCAGTTCTTC
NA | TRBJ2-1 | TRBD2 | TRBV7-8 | CASSLVTSGGLEQFF | TGTGCCAGCAGCTTAGTGACTAGCGGGGGGTTAGAGCAGTTCTTC
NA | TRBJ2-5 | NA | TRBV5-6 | CASSLADYGETQYF | TGTGCCAGCAGCTTAGCGGACTACGGGGAGACCCAGTACTTC
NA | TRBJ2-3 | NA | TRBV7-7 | CASSLTRGSTDTQYF | TGTGCCAGCAGCTTAACGCGGGGAAGCACAGATACGCAGTATTTT
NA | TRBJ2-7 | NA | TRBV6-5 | CASSLSGESYEQYF | TGTGCCAGCAGCCTTAGCGGAGAGTCATACGAGCAGTACTTC
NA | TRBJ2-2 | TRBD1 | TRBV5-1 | CASSYPPGTGNTGELFF | TGCGCCAGCAGCTATCCTCCCGGGACAGGGAACACCGGGGAGCTGTTTTTT
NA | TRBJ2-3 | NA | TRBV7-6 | CASSLAAGDTQYF | TGTGCCAGCAGCTTAGCGGCAGGGGATACGCAGTATTTT
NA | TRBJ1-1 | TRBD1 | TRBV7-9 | CASRTQGAGTEAFF | TGTGCCAGCAGGACACAGGGGGCGGGAACTGAAGCTTTCTTT
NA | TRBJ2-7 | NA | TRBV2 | CASSRQSYEQYF | TGTGCCAGCAGTAGACAGTCCTACGAGCAGTACTTC
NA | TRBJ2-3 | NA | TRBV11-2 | CASSLDTVTDTQYF | TGTGCCAGCAGCTTAGACACAGTGACAGATACGCAGTATTTT
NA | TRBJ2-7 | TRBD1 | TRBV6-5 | CASNSGGTANKQYF | TGTGCCAGCAACTCCGGTGGGACAGCCAATAAGCAGTACTTC
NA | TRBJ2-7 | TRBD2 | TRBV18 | CASSSALVGSGSHEQYF | TGTGCCAGCTCATCCGCCTTGGTTGGTAGCGGGAGCCACGAGCAGTACTTC
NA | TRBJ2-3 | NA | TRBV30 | CAWAIQQAFTDTQYF | TGTGCCTGGGCCATACAACAGGCTTTCACAGATACGCAGTATTTT
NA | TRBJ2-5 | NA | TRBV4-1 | CASSQYGSFGETQYF | TGCGCCAGCAGCCAATACGGGAGTTTTGGAGAGACCCAGTACTTC
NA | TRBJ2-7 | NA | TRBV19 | CASSIAAGEEQYF | TGTGCCAGTAGTATAGCGGCAGGGGAAGAGCAGTACTTC
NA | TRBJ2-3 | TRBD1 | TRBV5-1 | CASENTGGADTQYF | TGCGCCAGCGAGAACACAGGGGGCGCAGATACGCAGTATTTT
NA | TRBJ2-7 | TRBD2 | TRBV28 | CASTPGLEGFYEQYF | TGTGCCAGCACACCGGGACTAGAGGGATTCTACGAGCAGTACTTC
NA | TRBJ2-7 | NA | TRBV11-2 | CASSPLGGEQYF | TGTGCCAGCAGCCCCCTAGGAGGAGAGCAGTACTTC
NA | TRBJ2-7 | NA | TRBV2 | CASSGDSASYEQYF | TGTGCCAGCAGTGGGGACTCCGCCTCCTACGAGCAGTACTTC
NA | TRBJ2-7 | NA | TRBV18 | CASSPTSYEQYF | TGTGCCAGCTCACCAACGAGCTACGAGCAGTACTTC
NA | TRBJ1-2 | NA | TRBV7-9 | CASSSTGIGGYTF | TGTGCCAGCAGCTCCACAGGGATTGGCGGCTACACCTTC
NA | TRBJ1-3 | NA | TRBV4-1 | CASSLGSGGAGNTIYF | TGCGCCAGCAGCCTGGGTTCGGGGGGCGCCGGAAACACCATATATTTT
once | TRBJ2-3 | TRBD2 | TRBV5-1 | CASSAHAGVSTDTQYF | TGCGCCAGCAGCGCCCACGCGGGGGTAAGCACAGATACGCAGTATTTT
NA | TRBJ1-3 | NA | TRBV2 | CASSLGGTSGNTIYF | TGTGCCAGCAGCCTTGGGGGCACCTCTGGAAACACCATATATTTT
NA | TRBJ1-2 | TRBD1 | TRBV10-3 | CAISESNPTGRGIGYTF | TGTGCCATCAGTGAGTCGAATCCGACAGGGCGGGGTATTGGCTACACCTTC
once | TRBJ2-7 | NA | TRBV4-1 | CASSQDRGSAGAGYEQYF | TGCGCCAGCAGCCAAGATCGCGGGTCGGCAGGGGCTGGGTACGAGCAGTACTTC
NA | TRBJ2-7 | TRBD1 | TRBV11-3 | CASSLESGTGAEQYF | TGTGCCAGCAGCTTAGAAAGCGGGACAGGGGCTGAGCAGTACTTC
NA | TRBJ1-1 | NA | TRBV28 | CASRGWGEGTEAFF | TGTGCCAGCAGGGGGTGGGGAGAGGGCACTGAAGCTTTCTTT
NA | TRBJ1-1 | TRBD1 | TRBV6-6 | CASSRDSNTEAFF | TGTGCCAGCAGTCGGGACAGTAACACTGAAGCTTTCTTT
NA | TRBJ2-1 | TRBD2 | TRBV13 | CASSPNGGRWHEQFF | TGTGCCAGCAGCCCAAATGGCGGGAGGTGGCATGAGCAGTTCTTC
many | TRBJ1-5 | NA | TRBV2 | CASSPPGGNQPQHF | TGTGCCAGCAGTCCCCCCGGGGGGAATCAGCCCCAGCATTTT
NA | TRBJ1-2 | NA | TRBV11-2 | CASSSTTGRWSGYTF | TGTGCCAGCAGCTCAACCACAGGGAGATGGAGCGGCTACACCTTC
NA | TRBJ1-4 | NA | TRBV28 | CASSLPRTHKLFF | TGTGCCAGCAGTTTACCCAGGACACACAAACTGTTTTTT
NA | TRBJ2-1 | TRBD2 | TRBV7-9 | CASSWGTSGNEQFF | TGTGCCAGCAGTTGGGGGACTAGCGGCAATGAGCAGTTCTTC
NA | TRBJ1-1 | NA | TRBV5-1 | CASSRTDAYTEAFF | TGCGCCAGCAGCCGAACAGATGCCTACACTGAAGCTTTCTTT
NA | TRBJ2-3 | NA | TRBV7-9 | CASSLLGRSSTDTQYF | TGTGCCAGCAGCTTATTGGGCCGCTCGAGCACAGATACGCAGTATTTT